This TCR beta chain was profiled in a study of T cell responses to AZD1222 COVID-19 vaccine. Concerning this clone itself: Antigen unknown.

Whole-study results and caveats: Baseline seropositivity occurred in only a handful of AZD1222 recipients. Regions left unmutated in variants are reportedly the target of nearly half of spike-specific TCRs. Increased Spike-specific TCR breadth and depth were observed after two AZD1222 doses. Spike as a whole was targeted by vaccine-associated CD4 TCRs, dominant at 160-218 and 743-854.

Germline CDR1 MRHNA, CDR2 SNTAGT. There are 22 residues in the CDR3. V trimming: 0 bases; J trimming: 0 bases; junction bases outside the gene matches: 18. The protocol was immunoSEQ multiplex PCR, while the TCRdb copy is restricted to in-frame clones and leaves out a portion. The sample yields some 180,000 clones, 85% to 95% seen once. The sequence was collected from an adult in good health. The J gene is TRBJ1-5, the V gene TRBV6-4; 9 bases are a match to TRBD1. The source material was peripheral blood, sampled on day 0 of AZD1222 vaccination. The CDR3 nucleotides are TGTGCCAGCAGTGACTCGAAGAGGAGCAGGACAGGGGTATCCCATAGCAATCAGCCCCAGCATTTT. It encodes CASSDSKRSRTGVSHSNQPQHF.